One and the same sample provided the 8 T cell receptor beta chains below, sequenced in a study of T cells expressing NK-cell markers. TCRdb reprocessed the 5' RACE reads and stores each CDR3 protein as one record, lacking DNA. Its table records a few hundred thousand distinct CDR3 sequences. Sequencing was done on a sample of blood T cells: a sorted CD56 or NKG2C T cell subset, CD4+ or CD8+ T cells, or bulk PBMC T cells (not recorded which). Every receptor here comes from a man aged 18 to 69 in good health.

The chain employs TRBV5-6 and TRBJ1-1. CDR1 is SGHDT, CDR2 YYEEEE, per germline. CDR3 length: 14 residues. The CDR3 sequence: CASSLVWGNTEAFF.

The rearrangement uses TRBV6-1 and TRBJ2-6; TCRdb indicates TRBD1, and absent DNA this call remains unverified. Germline V lookup: CDR1 MNHNS, CDR2 SASEGT. The CDR3 has 17 residues. This CDR3 is CASKLSLGVSGANVLTF.

The chain carries TRBV5-1 and TRBJ2-2; checking the TCRdb D call of TRBD2 is not possible without DNA. The germline V gene has CDR1 SGHRS and CDR2 YFSETQ. This CDR3 is 17 amino acids long. The CDR3 spells CASSLAGGAFNTGELFF.

V gene TRBV2 combines with J gene TRBJ2-5. Germline CDR1 and CDR2: SNHLY and FYNNEI. This CDR3 has 11 amino acids. The CDR3 reads CASSTAETQYF.

V and J are TRBV7-9 and TRBJ1-3. Germline CDR1 SEHNR, CDR2 FQNEAQ (reference sequence). The CDR3 runs to 13 residues. CDR3 in amino acids: CASRQGGGNTIYF.

The rearrangement links TRBV7-9 to TRBJ1-5. CDR3 length: 13 amino acids. The germline V gene encodes CDR1 SEHNR and CDR2 FQNEAQ (reference sequence). The CDR3 is CASSLGFGKPQHF.

The CDR3 sequence is CANRAGASEQYF. The V gene is TRBV2, the J gene TRBJ2-7; the D call from TCRdb, TRBD2, cannot be confirmed without DNA. CDR3 size: 12 residues. Germline assignment: CDR1 SNHLY and CDR2 FYNNEI.

The chain combines TRBV20-1 with TRBJ2-1; TCRdb outputs TRBD1, but without DNA this stays unchecked. Looked up from germline, CDR1 is DFQATT and CDR2 is SNEGSKA (reference sequence). The CDR3 spans 14 residues. The CDR3 protein is CSASPGGAVAEQFF.